These 27 T cell receptor beta chains were all obtained from the same sample, sequenced in a study of blood T cell repertoires in COVID-19. Profiling relied on immunoSEQ multiplex PCR, and the TCRdb table lists in-frame clones only, not all of them. The sample has 25,000 to 30,000 clones, roughly 87% seen once; the top ten hold around 15%. Sequenced input: peripheral blood. The source of these receptors is a human donor in a cohort sampled during active COVID-19.

This chain joins TRBV19 and TRBJ2-7; 8 positions agree with TRBD1. Per the germline V gene, CDR1 is LNHDA and CDR2 is SQIVND (reference sequence). J was trimmed by 2 bases and V by 3 bases; bases with no gene match: 6. The CDR3 totals 15 residues. CDR3 region: CASSIRQGLPYEQYF. The CDR3 DNA reads as TGTGCCAGTAGTATTAGACAGGGGCTACCCTACGAGCAGTACTTC.

CDR3 region: CASSLAGALVQIQYF. CDR3 DNA sequence: TGTGCCAGCAGCTTAGCTGGGGCCTTGGTTCAAATCCAGTACTTC. The rearrangement uses TRBV7-9 and TRBJ2-7, with D maybe TRBD1 (5 bases). The CDR3 length is 15 residues. Trimming stripped 0 bases from V and 10 bases from J, with 19 bases between. Germline CDR1 and CDR2: SEHNR and FQNEAQ (reference sequence).

The gene calls are TRBV6-1 and TRBJ1-6; 7 nucleotides agree with TRBD1. The trim removed 2 bases at V and 6 bases at J, leaving 13 bases unmatched. The CDR3 loop spans 18 amino acids. Germline CDR1 and CDR2: MNHNS and SASEGT. CDR3 in DNA: TGTGCCAGCAGTGAAACTACTAGCAGGGGGTCCCTTAATTCACCCCTCCACTTT. Translated, it gives CASSETTSRGSLNSPLHF.

V gene TRBV7-3 combines with J gene TRBJ2-2, with TRBD1 matching over 7 bases. Germline V lookup: CDR1 SGHTA, CDR2 FQGTGA. This CDR3 is 14 amino acids long. J gave up 8 bases and V 6 bases, and 9 bases lay outside the gene matches. The CDR3 region is CASSPGQELGELFF. In DNA, the CDR3 is TGTGCCAGCAGTCCCGGACAGGAGTTGGGGGAGCTGTTTTTT.

This clone has a single count. The chain combines TRBV5-1 with TRBJ2-1; no definite D call. The V end lost 5 bases, the J end lost 6 bases, and 9 bases lay between the germline ends. Germline lookup yields CDR1 SGHRS and CDR2 YFSETQ. CDR3 length: 12 residues. CDR3 sequence (DNA): TGCGCCAGCAGTACTAATGGCAATGAGCAGTTCTTC. Translation: CASSTNGNEQFF.

The J gene is TRBJ1-2, the V gene TRBV19; D uncertain. Germline V gene lookup returns CDR1 LNHDA and CDR2 SQIVND (reference sequence). V lost 5 bases and J 2 bases, leaving 9 bases between the germline ends. This CDR3 region has 13 residues. The CDR3 sequence: CASSRVENYGYTF. In DNA, the CDR3 is TGTGCCAGTAGTCGGGTGGAGAACTATGGCTACACCTTC.

Here the CDR3 reads CASSTGRIYEQYF. The CDR3, as DNA: TGCGCCAGCAGTACAGGCCGCATCTACGAGCAGTACTTC. The chain has TRBV10-2 and TRBJ2-7; D might be TRBD1 (5 bases). V was clipped by 5 bases and J by 3 bases, with 11 bases between them. The CDR3 is 13 residues long. CDR1 and CDR2 from the germline V gene are WSHSY and SAAADI.

J is TRBJ1-2 and V is TRBV6-5; D gene ambiguous. The CDR3 contains 11 residues. V lost 10 bases, J lost 8 bases, and 14 bases lay in between. Per germline, CDR1 MNHEY and CDR2 SVGAGI. CDR3 region: CATRSTGGYTF. The CDR3 bases are TGTGCCACCCGAAGCACGGGAGGCTACACCTTC.

This chain uses TRBV10-1 with TRBJ2-4; 11 bases agree with TRBD2. Germline CDR1 and CDR2: WNHNN and SYGVQD (reference sequence). The CDR3 consists of 21 residues. With 7 bases clipped from V and 0 bases from J, the junction kept 20 bases outside the gene matches. The CDR3 bases are TGCGCCAGCACCACCGGGACAGTTTGGACTAGCGGGCCTCTAGCCAAAAACATTCAGTACTTC. This sequence encodes CASTTGTVWTSGPLAKNIQYF.

The chain is built from TRBV11-2 and TRBJ2-2; 10 positions agree with TRBD2. This CDR3 is 15 amino acids long. From germline, CDR1 is SGHAT and CDR2 FQNNGV. With 3 bases clipped from V and 6 bases from J, the junction kept 4 bases outside the gene matches. The CDR3 loop reads CASSFLLAGSGELFF. Written as DNA, the CDR3 is TGTGCCAGCAGCTTCCTACTAGCGGGGTCCGGGGAGCTGTTTTTT.

The genes are TRBV2 and TRBJ2-5; 11 bases align to TRBD2. CDR3 length: 16 amino acids. Germline V gene sequence: CDR1 SNHLY, CDR2 FYNNEI. V shed 7 bases, J shed 0 bases, and the junction held 7 bases outside the gene matches. Here the CDR3 reads CASNTGLAGNQETQYF. CDR3 sequence (DNA): TGTGCCAGCAATACAGGACTAGCGGGTAACCAAGAGACCCAGTACTTC.

The chain links TRBV7-6 to TRBJ1-2, with D possibly being TRBD1 (6 bases). The CDR3 spans 13 residues. V dropped 6 bases and J dropped 6 bases, with 14 bases sitting between them. Germline CDR1 reads SGHVS; CDR2 reads FNYEAQ. The CDR3 loop is CASSPGGGHGYTF. Written as DNA, the CDR3 is TGTGCCAGCAGTCCCGGCGGGGGGCATGGCTACACCTTC.

The chain joins TRBV23-1 to TRBJ2-7; TRBD2 matches at 10 bases. TRBV23-1 is an open reading frame whose function is uncertain. The CDR3 runs to 19 residues. V lost 2 bases to trimming and J lost 0 bases; unmatched junction nucleotides: 13. Here the CDR3 reads CASSQAFGTSVLRSYEQYF. DNA of the CDR3: TGCGCCAGCAGTCAAGCATTCGGGACTAGCGTTTTACGCTCCTACGAGCAGTACTTC.

V is TRBV5-1 and J is TRBJ2-1; 9 nucleotides agree with TRBD2. J lost 4 bases, V lost 4 bases, and 9 bases had no gene match. CDR1 is SGHRS, CDR2 YFSETQ, per germline. The CDR3 has 16 amino acids. CDR3 sequence reads: CASSLETSGRYNEQFF. In DNA form, the CDR3 reads TGCGCCAGCAGCCTAGAGACTAGCGGACGTTACAATGAGCAGTTCTTC.

The chain employs TRBV3-1 (or the pseudogene TRBV3-2) and TRBJ2-7, with 14 bases matching TRBD2. V dropped 4 bases and J dropped 8; count of bases not matched to a gene: 7. This CDR3 has 15 residues. Germline CDR1 LGHDT, CDR2 YNNKEL (reference sequence). CDR3 amino acids: CASSPTGTSGGKQYF. DNA for the CDR3: TGTGCCAGCAGCCCTACCGGGACTAGCGGGGGAAAGCAGTACTTC.

This clone showed up just a few times. The CDR3 spells CASSLGQGAFGYTF. The CDR3 DNA sequence: TGCGCCAGCAGCTTGGGACAGGGGGCTTTTGGCTACACCTTC. This sequence joins TRBV5-1 and TRBJ1-2, with TRBD1 identical over 10 bases. V was clipped by 0 bases and J by 7 bases; unmatched bases: 3. This CDR3 spans 14 amino acids. The germline gives CDR1 SGHRS, CDR2 YFSETQ.

V gene TRBV3-1 (or the pseudogene TRBV3-2) combines with J gene TRBJ2-5; D gene uncertain. The CDR3 runs to 15 residues. Looked up from germline, CDR1 is LGHDT and CDR2 is YNNKEL (reference sequence). V was clipped by 5 bases and J by 2 bases, with 15 bases between them. The CDR3 DNA is TGTGCCAGCAGCAAAAACCTCGGTGGTCAAGAGACCCAGTACTTC. Amino acid sequence: CASSKNLGGQETQYF.

V gene TRBV5-5 combines with J gene TRBJ2-1; TRBD2 matches at 8 bases. Trimming at V came to 0 bases and at J to 2 bases, leaving 1 base not matched to a gene. This CDR3 contains 15 residues. The germline V gene has CDR1 SGHKS and CDR2 YYEKEE (reference sequence). The CDR3 bases are TGTGCCAGCAGCTTGGACGGGGGGGCCTACAATGAGCAGTTCTTC. Translation gives CASSLDGGAYNEQFF.

The gene calls are TRBV19 and TRBJ2-1; D is perhaps TRBD2 (5 bases). This CDR3 spans 15 amino acids. Germline V lookup: CDR1 LNHDA, CDR2 SQIVND (reference sequence). V gave up 0 bases and J gave up 0 bases, with 6 bases separating them. The CDR3 sequence is CASSIDGSSYNEQFF. DNA for the CDR3: TGTGCCAGTAGTATAGATGGGAGCTCCTACAATGAGCAGTTCTTC.

This clone was seen a single time. This chain uses TRBV7-9 with TRBJ2-7, with 7 bases matching TRBD1. J gave up 3 bases and V 5 bases, and 7 bases lay outside the gene matches. The CDR3 length is 14 residues. Looked up from germline, CDR1 is SEHNR and CDR2 is FQNEAQ (reference sequence). The CDR3 reads CASSGDSYHYEQYF. Written as DNA, the CDR3 is TGTGCCAGCAGCGGGGACAGCTACCACTACGAGCAGTACTTC.

The CDR3 nucleotides are TGTGCCAGCTCACCAGATCAGGGACTAGCGGGGTACGAGCAGTACTTC. As protein: CASSPDQGLAGYEQYF. This chain links TRBV18 with TRBJ2-7, with 13 bases matching TRBD2. Trimming removed 2 bases from V and 4 bases from J; junction bases left unmatched: 5. CDR3 length: 16 residues. The V gene's germline CDR1 is KGHSH and CDR2 LQKENI.

This clone was observed a single time. The gene calls are TRBV6-5 and TRBJ1-5, with TRBD1 matching over 7 bases. Germline CDR1 is MNHEY and CDR2 is SVGAGI. This CDR3 comprises 15 residues. V lost 7 bases to trimming and J lost 6 bases; unmatched junction nucleotides: 12. In DNA, the CDR3 is TGTGCCAGCACCCAGGACAGGCCAATGGGTCAGCCCCAGCATTTT. Its protein is CASTQDRPMGQPQHF.

CDR3 coding DNA: TGTGCCAGCAGCCCCCAGGCGAACACCGGGGAGCTGTTTTTT. The encoded protein is CASSPQANTGELFF. The chain has TRBV7-2 and TRBJ2-2, with D unresolved. V was shortened by 5 bases and J by 0 bases, with 7 bases between the two germline ends. Per germline, CDR1 SGHTA and CDR2 FQGNSA. This CDR3 contains 14 residues.

This clone was observed once. V usage is TRBV10-3 and J usage is TRBJ2-1; the match to TRBD1 covers 7 bases. Germline CDR1 and CDR2: ENHRY and SYGVKD. V lost 6 bases to trimming and J lost 3 bases; unmatched junction nucleotides: 20. This CDR3 contains 19 residues. CDR3 nucleotide sequence: TGTGCCATCAGCGACACCGACAGGGACCGACTACCTTACTACAATGAGCAGTTCTTC. Translated, it gives CAISDTDRDRLPYYNEQFF.

The chain is built from TRBV28 and TRBJ2-1, with TRBD2 matching over 14 bases. V dropped 4 bases and J dropped 8; count of bases not matched to a gene: 10. The CDR3 has 17 residues. Germline V lookup: CDR1 MDHEN, CDR2 SYDVKM. The CDR3 is CASSSNAGTSGSYEQFF. In nucleotides, the CDR3 is TGTGCCAGCAGTTCAAATGCCGGGACTAGCGGGAGCTATGAGCAGTTCTTC.

The chain links TRBV3-1 (or the pseudogene TRBV3-2) to TRBJ2-3, with a possible D match to TRBD1 (6 bases). The germline V and J ends were trimmed by 4 bases and 6 bases, with 20 bases remaining between them. Germline CDR1 and CDR2: LGHDT and YNNKEL (reference sequence). The CDR3 length is 16 residues. As DNA, the CDR3 is TGTGCCAGCAGCCCCCCCGGTCCAGGGGTAAGGGATACGCAGTATTTT. Translation: CASSPPGPGVRDTQYF.

The chain recombines TRBV28 with TRBJ2-3; the match to TRBD1 covers 8 bases. Trimming removed 4 bases from V and 0 bases from J; junction bases left unmatched: 9. The germline V gene has CDR1 MDHEN and CDR2 SYDVKM. The CDR3 has 17 residues. The CDR3: CASSSKDRGRSTDTQYF. CDR3 bases: TGTGCCAGCAGTTCGAAAGACAGGGGTCGTAGCACAGATACGCAGTATTTT.